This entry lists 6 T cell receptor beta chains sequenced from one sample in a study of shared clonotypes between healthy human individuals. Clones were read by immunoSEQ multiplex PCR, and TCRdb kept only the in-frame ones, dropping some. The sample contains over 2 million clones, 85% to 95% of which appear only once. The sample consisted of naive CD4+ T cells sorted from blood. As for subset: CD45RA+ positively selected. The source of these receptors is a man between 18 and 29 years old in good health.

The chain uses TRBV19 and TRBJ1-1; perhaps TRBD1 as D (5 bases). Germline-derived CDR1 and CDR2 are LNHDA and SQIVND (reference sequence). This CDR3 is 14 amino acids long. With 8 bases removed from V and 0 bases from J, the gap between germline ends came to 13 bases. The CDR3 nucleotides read TGTGCCAGTGGGGGTAGAGGCATGAACACTGAAGCTTTCTTT. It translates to CASGGRGMNTEAFF.

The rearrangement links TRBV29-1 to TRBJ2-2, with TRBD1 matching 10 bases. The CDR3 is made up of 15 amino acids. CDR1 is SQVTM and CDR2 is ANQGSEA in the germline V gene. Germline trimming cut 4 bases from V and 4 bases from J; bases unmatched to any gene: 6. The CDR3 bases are TGCAGCGTTGCGTCTGGACAGGGGGTCACCGGGGAGCTGTTTTTT. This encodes CSVASGQGVTGELFF.

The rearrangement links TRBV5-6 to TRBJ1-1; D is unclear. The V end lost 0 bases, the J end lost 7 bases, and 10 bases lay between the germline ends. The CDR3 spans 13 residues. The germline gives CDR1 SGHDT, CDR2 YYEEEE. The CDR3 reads CASSLVQDVEAFF. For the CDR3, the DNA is TGTGCCAGCAGCTTGGTCCAAGATGTTGAAGCTTTCTTT.

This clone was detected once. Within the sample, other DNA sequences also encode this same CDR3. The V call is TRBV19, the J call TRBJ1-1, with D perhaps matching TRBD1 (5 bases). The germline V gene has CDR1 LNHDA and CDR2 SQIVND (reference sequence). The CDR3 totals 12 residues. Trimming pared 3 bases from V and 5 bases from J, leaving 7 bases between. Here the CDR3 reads CASSIWGTEAFF. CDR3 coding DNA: TGTGCCAGTAGTATTTGGGGGACTGAAGCTTTCTTT.

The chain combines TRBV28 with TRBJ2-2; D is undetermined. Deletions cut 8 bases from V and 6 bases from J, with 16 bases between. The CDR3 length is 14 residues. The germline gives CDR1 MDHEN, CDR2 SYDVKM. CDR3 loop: CASLGHQDPGELFF. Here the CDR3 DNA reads TGTGCCAGCCTGGGCCACCAAGACCCCGGGGAGCTGTTTTTT.

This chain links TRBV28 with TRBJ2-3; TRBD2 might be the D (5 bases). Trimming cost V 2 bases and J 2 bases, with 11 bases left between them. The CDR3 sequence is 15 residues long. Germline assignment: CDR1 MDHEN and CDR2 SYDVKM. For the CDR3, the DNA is TGTGCCAGCAGTTTAGGGGAGCCTTCCACAGATACGCAGTATTTT. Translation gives CASSLGEPSTDTQYF.